These T cell receptor beta chains were read from a single sample in a study of blood T cell repertoires in COVID-19. The method was immunoSEQ multiplex PCR; TCRdb's version includes in-frame clones alone and lacks a portion of them. The sample comprises 200,000 to 250,000 clones, approximately 80% of which are singletons, and 6.5% to 9% rests with the top ten. Sequences were obtained from peripheral blood. Receptor source: a woman older than 75 with COVID-19, enrolled during active disease. CDR3s include the opening cysteine and the closing phenylalanine or tryptophan. Each record gives: J gene, clone size, V gene, CDR3 length, D gene, CDR3 protein, CDR3 DNA. D genes are given only for firm matches. Rows may omit the clone size; those that give it use once, few, many or a size class.

j_gene: TRBJ1-3
abundance: -
v_gene: TRBV30
len: 11
d_gene: -
CDR3aa: CAWSDRNTIYF
CDR3nt: TGTGCCTGGAGTGACAGAAACACCATATATTTT

j_gene: TRBJ1-4
abundance: -
v_gene: TRBV7-2
len: 13
d_gene: TRBD1
CDR3aa: CASSFDRGEKLFF
CDR3nt: TGTGCCAGCAGCTTCGACAGGGGTGAAAAACTGTTTTTT

j_gene: TRBJ2-6
abundance: -
v_gene: TRBV2
len: 17
d_gene: TRBD1
CDR3aa: CASSSGTGLSGANVLTF
CDR3nt: TGTGCCAGCAGTTCCGGGACAGGGCTCTCTGGGGCCAACGTCCTGACTTTC

j_gene: TRBJ1-6
abundance: -
v_gene: TRBV5-6
len: 14
d_gene: TRBD1
CDR3aa: CASSLRGRNSPLHF
CDR3nt: TGTGCCAGCAGCTTAAGGGGGCGGAATTCACCCCTCCACTTT

j_gene: TRBJ2-2
abundance: -
v_gene: TRBV7-9
len: 14
d_gene: -
CDR3aa: CASSRDSEAGELFF
CDR3nt: TGTGCCAGCAGCCGGGACTCGGAGGCCGGGGAGCTGTTTTTT

j_gene: TRBJ1-2
abundance: -
v_gene: TRBV28
len: 14
d_gene: TRBD1
CDR3aa: CASSQIGTVYGYTF
CDR3nt: TGTGCCAGCAGCCAGATCGGGACAGTTTATGGCTACACCTTC

j_gene: TRBJ1-4
abundance: few
v_gene: TRBV27
len: 13
d_gene: TRBD1
CDR3aa: CASAGQGGEKLFF
CDR3nt: TGTGCCAGCGCCGGACAGGGAGGTGAAAAACTGTTTTTT

j_gene: TRBJ1-2
abundance: -
v_gene: TRBV12-3/TRBV12-4
len: 13
d_gene: -
CDR3aa: CASSLRAGNGYTF
CDR3nt: TGTGCCAGCAGTTTACGAGCAGGGAATGGCTACACCTTC

j_gene: TRBJ1-4
abundance: -
v_gene: TRBV3-1/TRBV3-2
len: 15
d_gene: -
CDR3aa: CASSQDPEPNEKLFF
CDR3nt: TGTGCCAGCAGCCAAGATCCGGAGCCAAATGAAAAACTGTTTTTT

j_gene: TRBJ1-1
abundance: few
v_gene: TRBV19
len: 12
d_gene: -
CDR3aa: CASSIGQAEAFF
CDR3nt: TGTGCCAGTAGTATAGGGCAGGCTGAAGCTTTCTTT

j_gene: TRBJ2-1
abundance: -
v_gene: TRBV19
len: 13
d_gene: -
CDR3aa: CASSMADVTEQFF
CDR3nt: TGTGCCAGTAGTATGGCCGATGTTACTGAGCAGTTCTTC

j_gene: TRBJ2-7
abundance: -
v_gene: TRBV6-5
len: 11
d_gene: -
CDR3aa: CASSSSGVQYF
CDR3nt: TGTGCCAGCAGTTCGAGTGGTGTGCAGTACTTC

j_gene: TRBJ1-1
abundance: -
v_gene: TRBV27
len: 15
d_gene: -
CDR3aa: CASHTVYQENTEAFF
CDR3nt: TGTGCCAGTCACACGGTTTACCAGGAGAACACTGAAGCTTTCTTT

j_gene: TRBJ1-4
abundance: few
v_gene: TRBV14
len: 16
d_gene: -
CDR3aa: CASSQWDWQANEKLFF
CDR3nt: TGTGCCAGCAGCCAATGGGACTGGCAGGCGAATGAAAAACTGTTTTTT

j_gene: TRBJ2-2
abundance: -
v_gene: TRBV10-3
len: 15
d_gene: -
CDR3aa: CAIRDSRPNTGELFF
CDR3nt: TGTGCCATCAGGGACAGCAGACCGAACACCGGGGAGCTGTTTTTT

j_gene: TRBJ2-2
abundance: once
v_gene: TRBV2
len: 14
d_gene: -
CDR3aa: CASRFGSNTGELFF
CDR3nt: TGTGCCAGCAGGTTCGGGTCAAACACCGGGGAGCTGTTTTTT

j_gene: TRBJ2-7
abundance: once
v_gene: TRBV19
len: 15
d_gene: -
CDR3aa: CASTPGSGRSYEQYF
CDR3nt: TGTGCCAGTACCCCCGGGAGCGGGCGGTCCTACGAGCAGTACTTC

j_gene: TRBJ1-4
abundance: -
v_gene: TRBV28
len: 13
d_gene: -
CDR3aa: CASRRGPNEKLFF
CDR3nt: TGTGCCAGCAGAAGGGGCCCAAATGAAAAACTGTTTTTT

j_gene: TRBJ1-5
abundance: once
v_gene: TRBV7-9
len: 12
d_gene: -
CDR3aa: CASSLESGPQHF
CDR3nt: TGTGCCAGCAGCTTAGAATCAGGCCCCCAGCATTTT

j_gene: TRBJ2-1
abundance: -
v_gene: TRBV4-1
len: 20
d_gene: TRBD2
CDR3aa: CASSQDPGTSGSRMYNEQFF
CDR3nt: TGCGCCAGCAGCCAAGACCCTGGAACTAGCGGGAGTCGAATGTATAATGAGCAGTTCTTC

j_gene: TRBJ2-6
abundance: -
v_gene: TRBV15
len: 15
d_gene: -
CDR3aa: CATSSRDAGANVLTF
CDR3nt: TGTGCCACCAGCAGCAGGGATGCTGGGGCCAACGTCCTGACTTTC

j_gene: TRBJ1-1
abundance: -
v_gene: TRBV18
len: 14
d_gene: -
CDR3aa: CASSPRATNTEAFF
CDR3nt: TGTGCCAGCTCACCGCGTGCCACGAACACTGAAGCTTTCTTT

j_gene: TRBJ2-7
abundance: -
v_gene: TRBV5-6
len: 14
d_gene: TRBD2
CDR3aa: CASSSGLGGYEQYF
CDR3nt: TGTGCCAGCAGCTCCGGACTAGGCGGCTACGAGCAGTACTTC

j_gene: TRBJ2-1
abundance: -
v_gene: TRBV5-1
len: 15
d_gene: TRBD1
CDR3aa: CASSSTGSSYNEQFF
CDR3nt: TGCGCCAGCAGCTCGACAGGGAGCTCCTACAATGAGCAGTTCTTC

j_gene: TRBJ1-5
abundance: many
v_gene: TRBV27
len: 15
d_gene: -
CDR3aa: CASSFLQGANQPQHF
CDR3nt: TGTGCCAGCAGTTTCTTACAGGGCGCTAATCAGCCCCAGCATTTT

j_gene: TRBJ2-7
abundance: -
v_gene: TRBV4-2
len: 14
d_gene: -
CDR3aa: CASSQGEREAEQYF
CDR3nt: TGTGCCAGCAGCCAAGGTGAGAGGGAGGCCGAGCAGTACTTC

j_gene: TRBJ1-1
abundance: -
v_gene: TRBV3-1/TRBV3-2
len: 14
d_gene: TRBD1
CDR3aa: CASSQAGQISPAFF
CDR3nt: TGTGCCAGCAGCCAAGCGGGACAGATCTCACCGGCTTTCTTT